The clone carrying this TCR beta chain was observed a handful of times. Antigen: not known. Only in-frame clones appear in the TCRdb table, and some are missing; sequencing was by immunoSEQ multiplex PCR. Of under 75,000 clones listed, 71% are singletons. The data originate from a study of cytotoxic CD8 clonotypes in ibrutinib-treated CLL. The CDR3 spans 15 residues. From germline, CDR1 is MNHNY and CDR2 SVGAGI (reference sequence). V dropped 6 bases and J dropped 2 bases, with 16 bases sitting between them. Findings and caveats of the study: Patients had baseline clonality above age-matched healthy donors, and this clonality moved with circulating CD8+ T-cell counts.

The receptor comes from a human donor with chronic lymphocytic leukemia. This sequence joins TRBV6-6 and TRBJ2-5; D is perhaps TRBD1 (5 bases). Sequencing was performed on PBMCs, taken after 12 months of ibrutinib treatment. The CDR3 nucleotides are TGTGCCAGCAGCAGCACTCGACAGCAGCAAGAGACCCAGTACTTC. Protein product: CASSSTRQQQETQYF.